These 4 T cell receptor beta chains were all obtained from the same sample, sequenced in a study of blood T cell repertoires in COVID-19. Some clones are missing from TCRdb's copy, which holds only in-frame ones; the method was immunoSEQ multiplex PCR. In the table there are 95,000 to 150,000 clones, approximately 87% of which are singletons. What was sequenced was peripheral blood. All receptors come from a man aged 55 to 70 with acute or convalescent COVID-19.

The chain joins TRBV19 to TRBJ2-3; possible D gene TRBD2, 6 bases. Germline V gene lookup returns CDR1 LNHDA and CDR2 SQIVND (reference sequence). The V gene lost 7 bases and the J gene lost 8 bases, with 19 bases spanning the gap. The CDR3 has 14 amino acids. CDR3 nucleotides: TGTGCCAGTAACATACCGGGACTTCAAGGTACGCAGTATTTT. It is translated as CASNIPGLQGTQYF.

The V call is TRBV29-1, the J call TRBJ2-7; D gene uncertain. V gave up 7 bases and J gave up 9 bases, with 16 bases separating them. The CDR3 loop spans 11 amino acids. The germline CDR1 and CDR2 sequences are SQVTM and ANQGSEA. The CDR3 here is CSGTTNYRQYF. CDR3 in DNA: TGCAGCGGAACTACCAATTACCGGCAGTACTTC.

The chain has TRBV7-3 and TRBJ2-5, with D perhaps matching TRBD2 (6 bases). Between the trimmed V and J ends, which lost 1 base and 3 bases, there was a span of 18 bases. Germline V gives CDR1 SGHTA, CDR2 FQGTGA. This CDR3 region has 17 residues. The CDR3: CASSLKRAWGVKETQYF. Here the CDR3 DNA reads TGTGCCAGCAGCTTAAAGCGGGCTTGGGGAGTAAAAGAGACCCAGTACTTC.

This clone has a single count. J is TRBJ1-6 and V is TRBV27, with 8 bases fitting TRBD1. CDR3 length: 17 residues. Losses at the gene ends were 2 bases for V and 3 bases for J; bases not matched to a gene: 6. CDR1 MNHEY and CDR2 SMNVEV come from the germline V gene (reference sequence). This CDR3 is CASSLKGTGNYNSPLHF. Written as DNA, the CDR3 is TGTGCCAGCAGTTTAAAGGGGACAGGCAACTATAATTCACCCCTCCACTTT.